These 24 T cell receptor beta chains originate from one sample sequenced in a study of T cells in Graves' hyperthyroidism and ophthalmopathy. Researchers amplified the TCR beta CDR3 regions from RNA transcripts. The HTBI set primed first-round TCR CDR3 RT-PCR. TCRdb independently ran MiXCR on the multiplex PCR reads; one entry per CDR3 protein. The sample lists nearly 750,000 distinct CDR3 sequences, roughly a third occurring once. Sample: blood. The origin of the receptors is a woman in her thirties or forties with Graves' hyperthyroidism.

At least ten counts were recorded for this clonotype. This sequence joins TRBV7-2 and TRBJ1-3; D ambiguous. V lost 3 bases and J lost 11, with 20 bases in between. CDR3 size: 15 residues. Germline V lookup: CDR1 SGHTA, CDR2 FQGNSA. CDR3 bases: TGTGCCAGCAGCTTTGTGTCCGGCAAGGTTGACCCCATATATTTT. Translating gives CASSFVSGKVDPIYF.

In regard to this clonotype: This may stem from a read error, because a much larger clone lies one nucleotide away. The CDR3 end shows no conserved phenylalanine or tryptophan, and so a read error is likely. The V gene is TRBV6-1, the J gene TRBJ1-2, with D unresolved. V was pared by 2 bases and J by 2 bases, with 12 bases between. Germline V gives CDR1 MNHNS, CDR2 SASEGT. CDR3 length equals 15 residues. The CDR3 DNA follows: TGTGCCAGCAGTGAAAGCCTGGGATCGAACTATGGCTACACCCTC. Translated: CASSESLGSNYGYTL.

The chain recombines TRBV7-2 with TRBJ2-5; 10 bases align to TRBD2. CDR1 is SGHTA, CDR2 FQGNSA, per germline. The CDR3 loop spans 15 amino acids. Trimming at V came to 5 bases and at J to 5 bases, leaving 8 bases not matched to a gene. CDR3 bases: TGTGCCAGCAGCCGTAGCGGGGGGCGCGAGGAGACCCAGTACTTC. Amino acid sequence: CASSRSGGREETQYF.

The genes are TRBV7-9 and TRBJ2-5; 8 bases are a match to TRBD1. The CDR3 is made up of 15 amino acids. V shed 5 bases and J 5 bases; nucleotides not matched to a gene: 10. Germline CDR1 reads SEHNR; CDR2 reads FQNEAQ (reference sequence). The CDR3 sequence: CASSTRTGSNETQYF. The CDR3 DNA is TGTGCCAGCAGCACAAGGACAGGGAGCAATGAGACCCAGTACTTC.

Points on this clonotype: A much larger clone lies one base from this, so it may be a read error. The chain links TRBV5-1 to TRBJ2-5, with D perhaps matching TRBD1 (5 bases). Between the trimmed V and J ends, which lost 4 bases and 1 base, there was a span of 11 bases. Germline V lookup: CDR1 SGHRS, CDR2 YFSETQ. This CDR3 is built from 14 residues. The CDR3 region has the DNA TGCGCCAGCAGCAGGGGCAGTAGCCAAGAGACCCAGTACTTC. This translates into CASSRGSSQETQYF.

The chain joins TRBV6-5 to TRBJ2-5; D possibly matches TRBD1 or TRBD2 (6 bases each). The CDR3 is 13 amino acids. CDR1 is MNHEY and CDR2 is SVGAGI in the germline V gene. The V gene lost 7 bases and the J gene lost 4 bases, with 13 bases spanning the gap. In DNA, the CDR3 is TGTGCCAGCACTATAAGGGGGGCAGAGACCCAGTACTTC. It encodes CASTIRGAETQYF.

As regards this clonotype: Its ends do not fully match the called genes, so a read error is possible. The gene calls are TRBV5-5 and TRBJ1-3; 10 bases map to TRBD1. Germline V gene data show CDR1 as SGHKS and CDR2 as YYEKEE (reference sequence). The CDR3 sequence is 18 residues long. This chain's CDR3 is CASSQVSPGQGVGNTVYF. DNA of the CDR3: TGCGCCAGCAGCCAAGTGTCGCCTGGACAGGGGGTTGGAAACACCGTATATTTT.

This clonotype was seen many times. The chain recombines TRBV5-5 with TRBJ2-5; the D is unclear. CDR3 size: 13 residues. V lost 4 bases, J lost 0 bases, and 7 bases lay in between. Germline V gene sequence: CDR1 SGHKS, CDR2 YYEKEE (reference sequence). CDR3 sequence reads: CASSRANQETQYF. The CDR3 nucleotides read TGTGCCAGCAGCAGGGCCAACCAAGAGACCCAGTACTTC.

The chain joins TRBV6-1 to TRBJ2-7; tentatively, D is TRBD1 (5 bases). Trimming stripped 7 bases from V and 5 bases from J, with 24 bases between. This CDR3 region has 16 residues. Germline CDR1 MNHNS, CDR2 SASEGT. The CDR3 DNA reads as TGTGCCAGCACCTATAACTTTGGGCAGGGCGTGAACGAGCAGTACTTC. This sequence encodes CASTYNFGQGVNEQYF.

This clonotype was observed a handful of times. This chain links TRBV20-1 with TRBJ1-2; perhaps TRBD1 as D (6 bases). CDR3 length: 14 amino acids. Trimming cost V 1 base and J 7 bases, with 16 bases left between them. CDR1 and CDR2 (germline): DFQATT, SNEGSKA (reference sequence). CDR3 loop: CSARGQASVSGYTF. The CDR3 DNA reads TGCAGTGCTAGAGGACAGGCGTCGGTCTCTGGCTACACCTTC.

This clonotype was recorded a few times. The chain joins TRBV12-3 or TRBV12-4 to TRBJ2-7; 10 positions agree with TRBD2. Losses at the gene ends were 6 bases for V and 0 bases for J; bases not matched to a gene: 2. This CDR3 is 14 amino acids long. This CDR3 is CASRLAGFSYEQYF. The DNA for the CDR3 is TGTGCCAGCAGACTAGCGGGATTCTCCTACGAGCAGTACTTC.

This clonotype was counted only a few times. This sequence joins TRBV5-1 and TRBJ1-5, with D tentatively TRBD1 (6 bases). The ends were cut back, 4 bases at V and 5 bases at J, with 13 bases in the middle. CDR1 SGHRS and CDR2 YFSETQ come from the germline V gene. The CDR3 has 14 residues. CDR3 sequence (DNA): TGCGCCAGCAGCCGGGCGGGGGGCCATCAGCCCCAGCATTTT. This sequence encodes CASSRAGGHQPQHF.

This chain links TRBV7-2 with TRBJ1-2; maybe TRBD1 (5 bases). Germline V lookup: CDR1 SGHTA, CDR2 FQGNSA. There are 15 residues in the CDR3. Trimming took off 5 bases at V and 8 bases at J, with 21 bases between the two ends. CDR3 in amino acids: CASSPGTSGGSGYTF. The CDR3 nucleotides are TGTGCCAGCAGCCCCGGGACTAGCGGGGGGAGCGGCTACACCTTC.

The chain joins TRBV29-1 to TRBJ2-1; TRBD1 aligns across 9 bases. J was trimmed by 8 bases and V by 7 bases; bases with no gene match: 6. Looked up from germline, CDR1 is SQVTM and CDR2 is ANQGSEA. This CDR3 region has 12 residues. The CDR3 nucleotides are TGCAGCGGGGGGACAGGGTCGGATGAGCAGTTCTTC. This codes for CSGGTGSDEQFF.

This clonotype was detected many times. CDR3 bases: TGTGCCAGCAGGGGGGAGAATCGTCGTGTGGCTTTCTTT. It specifies CASRGENRRVAFF. The chain recombines TRBV25-1 with TRBJ1-1; tentative D call: TRBD1 (5 bases). CDR1 and CDR2 (germline): MGHDK, SYGVNS. The CDR3 has 13 amino acids. Trimming removed 6 bases at V and 11 bases at J, with 19 bases between.

This chain connects TRBV4-1 to TRBJ2-5; D may be TRBD2 (6 bases). This CDR3 is built from 15 residues. Germline CDR1 is MGHRA and CDR2 is YSYEKL. Trimming removed 1 base from V and 5 bases from J, with 14 bases in between. CDR3 protein: CASSQGLGDMETQYF. Written as DNA, the CDR3 is TGCGCCAGCAGCCAAGGACTAGGAGATATGGAGACCCAGTACTTC.

This clonotype was detected many times. The rearrangement uses TRBV19 and TRBJ2-6, with no clear D. V gave up 6 bases and J gave up 0 bases, with 12 bases separating them. The CDR3 is made up of 16 amino acids. Germline V gene lookup returns CDR1 LNHDA and CDR2 SQIVND (reference sequence). CDR3 amino acids: CASSTSRSSGANVLTF. In DNA, the CDR3 is TGTGCCAGTAGCACCTCCCGAAGCTCTGGGGCCAACGTCCTGACTTTC.

This clonotype was seen only a few times. The chain links TRBV4-3 to TRBJ1-5; D is undetermined. This CDR3 comprises 17 residues. Germline CDR1 and CDR2: LGHNA and YSLEER. V lost 0 bases, J lost 0 bases, and 12 bases lay in between. CDR3 DNA sequence: TGCGCCAGCAGCCAAGATCTTAGGAGAGATAGCAATCAGCCCCAGCATTTT. It translates to CASSQDLRRDSNQPQHF.

The chain is built from TRBV7-9 and TRBJ1-2, with D possibly TRBD1 on 6 matching bases. Germline-derived CDR1 and CDR2 are SEHNR and FQNEAQ (reference sequence). The CDR3 contains 17 residues. V lost 7 bases to trimming and J lost 1 base, with 22 bases between them. The CDR3 spells CASTTRGLRGGNYGYTF. In nucleotides, the CDR3 is TGTGCCAGCACCACTCGGGGGCTAAGGGGAGGTAACTATGGCTACACCTTC.

The chain has TRBV11-1 and TRBJ2-6; D is possibly TRBD1 or TRBD2 (7 bases each). Trimming removed 8 bases at V and 4 bases at J, with 18 bases between. This CDR3 contains 16 residues. The germline V gene encodes CDR1 SGHAT and CDR2 FQDESV (reference sequence). The CDR3 DNA reads as TGTGCCAGCCGGGGGGCGACAGGGCAAGGGGCCAACGTCCTGACTTTC. It yields the protein CASRGATGQGANVLTF.

The rearrangement joins TRBV25-1 to TRBJ1-4; D is possibly TRBD1 (5 bases). From germline, CDR1 is MGHDK and CDR2 SYGVNS. This CDR3 is 17 amino acids long. Deletions cut 4 bases from V and 3 bases from J, with 18 bases between. CDR3 coding DNA: TGTGCCAGCAGTGCAGGACAAGCTCCGCCGTCTAATGAAAAACTGTTTTTT. It codes for CASSAGQAPPSNEKLFF.

The V call is TRBV4-1, the J call TRBJ1-5; tentatively, D is TRBD1 (5 bases). This CDR3 spans 15 amino acids. Germline V CDR1 and CDR2: MGHRA, YSYEKL. V shed 1 base and J shed 2 bases, with 9 bases lying between them. The CDR3 coding sequence is TGCGCCAGCAGCCAAGCATCGGGGGGCAATCAGCCCCAGCATTTT. It codes for CASSQASGGNQPQHF.

The chain employs TRBV2 and TRBJ1-2; a possible D gene is TRBD1 (5 bases). The germline V gene encodes CDR1 SNHLY and CDR2 FYNNEI. This CDR3 is built from 20 residues. Trimming removed 8 bases at V and 0 bases at J, with 31 bases between. The CDR3 sequence is CASSITGASSESQANYGYTF. In nucleotides, the CDR3 is TGTGCCAGCTCGATTACCGGGGCCAGCAGTGAGTCTCAGGCTAACTATGGCTACACCTTC.

CDR3 coding DNA: TGCAGTGCAACCCCGACTAGCGGGGTCGTAGATACGCAGTATTTT. It codes for CSATPTSGVVDTQYF. The chain combines TRBV20-1 with TRBJ2-3; TRBD2 matches 11 bases. The CDR3 contains 15 residues. V lost 6 bases to trimming and J lost 5 bases; unmatched junction nucleotides: 10. The germline V gene has CDR1 DFQATT and CDR2 SNEGSKA (reference sequence).